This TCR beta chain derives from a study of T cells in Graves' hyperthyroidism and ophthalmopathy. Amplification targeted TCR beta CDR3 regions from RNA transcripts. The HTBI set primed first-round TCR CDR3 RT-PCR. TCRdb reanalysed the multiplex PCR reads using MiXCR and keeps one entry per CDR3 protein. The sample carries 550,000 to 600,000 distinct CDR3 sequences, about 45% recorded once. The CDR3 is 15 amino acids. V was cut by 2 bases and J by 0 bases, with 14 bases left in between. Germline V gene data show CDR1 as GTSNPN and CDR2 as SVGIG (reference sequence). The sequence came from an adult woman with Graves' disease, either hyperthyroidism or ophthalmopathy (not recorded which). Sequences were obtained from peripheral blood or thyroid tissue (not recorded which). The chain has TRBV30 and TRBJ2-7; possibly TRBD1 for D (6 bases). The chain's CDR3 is CAWSPPRTVSYEQYF. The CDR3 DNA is TGTGCCTGGAGTCCCCCAAGGACAGTCTCCTACGAGCAGTACTTC.